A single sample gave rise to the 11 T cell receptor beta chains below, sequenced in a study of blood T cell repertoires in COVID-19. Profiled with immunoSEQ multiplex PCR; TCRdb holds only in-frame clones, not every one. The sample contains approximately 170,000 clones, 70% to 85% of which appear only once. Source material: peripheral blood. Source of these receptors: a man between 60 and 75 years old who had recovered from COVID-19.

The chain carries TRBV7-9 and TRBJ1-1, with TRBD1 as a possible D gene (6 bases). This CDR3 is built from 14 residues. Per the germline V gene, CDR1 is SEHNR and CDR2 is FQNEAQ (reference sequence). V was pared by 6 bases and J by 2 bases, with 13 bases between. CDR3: CASSDGTSNTEAFF. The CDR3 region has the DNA TGTGCCAGCAGTGACGGGACATCTAACACTGAAGCTTTCTTT.

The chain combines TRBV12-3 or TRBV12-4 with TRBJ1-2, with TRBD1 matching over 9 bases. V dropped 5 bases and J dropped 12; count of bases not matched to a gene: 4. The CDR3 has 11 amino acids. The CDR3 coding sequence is TGTGCCAGCAGTCTCGGACAGGGGAACACCTTC. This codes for CASSLGQGNTF.

CDR3 sequence (DNA): TGCGCCAGCAGCTCCGGGACAGGAGCTTCATGGAACACTGAAGCTTTCTTT. Its translation: CASSSGTGASWNTEAFF. The chain couples TRBV5-1 to TRBJ1-1; TRBD1 agrees at 8 bases. J gave up 1 base and V 3 bases, and 11 bases lay outside the gene matches. In germline, CDR1 is SGHRS, CDR2 YFSETQ. This CDR3 has 17 residues.

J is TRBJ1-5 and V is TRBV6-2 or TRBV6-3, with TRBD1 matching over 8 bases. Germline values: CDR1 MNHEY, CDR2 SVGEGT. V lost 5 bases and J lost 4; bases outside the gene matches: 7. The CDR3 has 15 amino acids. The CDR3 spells CASSQRQGLNQPQHF. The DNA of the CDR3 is TGTGCCAGCAGTCAGAGACAGGGGCTAAATCAGCCCCAGCATTTT.

As DNA, the CDR3 is TGTGCCAGCTCACCACCGGGGCAGCAAGGGGTAGATACGCAGTATTTT. This codes for CASSPPGQQGVDTQYF. The V and J genes are TRBV18 and TRBJ2-3; tentative D call: TRBD1 (5 bases). Trimming took 0 bases from V and 5 from J, leaving 15 bases between them. The germline V gene encodes CDR1 KGHSH and CDR2 LQKENI. The length of the CDR3 is 16 residues.

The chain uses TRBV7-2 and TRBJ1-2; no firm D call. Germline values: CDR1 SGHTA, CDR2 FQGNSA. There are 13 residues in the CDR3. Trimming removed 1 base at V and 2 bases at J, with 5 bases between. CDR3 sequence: CASSLDTNYGYTF. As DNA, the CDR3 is TGTGCCAGCAGCTTAGACACGAACTATGGCTACACCTTC.

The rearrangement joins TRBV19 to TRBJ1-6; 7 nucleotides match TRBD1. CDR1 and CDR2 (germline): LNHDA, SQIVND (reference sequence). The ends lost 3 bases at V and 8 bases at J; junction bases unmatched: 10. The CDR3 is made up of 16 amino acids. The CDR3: CASSIGTAYSHSPLHF. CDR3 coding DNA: TGTGCCAGTAGTATTGGGACAGCATATTCCCATTCACCCCTCCACTTT.

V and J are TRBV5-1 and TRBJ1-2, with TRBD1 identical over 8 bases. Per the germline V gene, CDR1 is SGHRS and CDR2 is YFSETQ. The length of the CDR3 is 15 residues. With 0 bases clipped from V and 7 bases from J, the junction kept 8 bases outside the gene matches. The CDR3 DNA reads TGCGCCAGCAGCTTGGCCGCCGCGACAGGGGCTGGCTACACCTTC. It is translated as CASSLAAATGAGYTF.

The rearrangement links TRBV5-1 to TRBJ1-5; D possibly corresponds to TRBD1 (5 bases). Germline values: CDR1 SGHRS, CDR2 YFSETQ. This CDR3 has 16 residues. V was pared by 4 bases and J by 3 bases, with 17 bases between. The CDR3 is CASSLDEDGHNQPQHF. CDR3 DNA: TGCGCCAGCAGCCTGGACGAGGACGGACACAATCAGCCCCAGCATTTT. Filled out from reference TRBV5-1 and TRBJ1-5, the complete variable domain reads KAGVTQTPRYLIKTRGQQVTLSCSPISGHRSVSWYQQTPGQGLQFLFEYFSETQRNKGNFPGRFSGRQFSNSRSEMNVSTLELGDSALYLCASSLDEDGHNQPQHFGDGTRLSIL.

In nucleotides, the CDR3 is TGCGCCAGCAGCCCCCAGGATAGCTACGAGCAGTACTTC. Translating it yields CASSPQDSYEQYF. This chain links TRBV5-1 with TRBJ2-7; D is ambiguous. The germline CDR1 and CDR2 sequences are SGHRS and YFSETQ. V lost 4 bases to trimming and J lost 3 bases, with 11 bases between them. The CDR3 contains 13 residues.

CDR3 in amino acids: CASSQNPGGARAEFF. The CDR3 region has the DNA TGCGCCAGCAGCCAAAATCCCGGGGGGGCCAGAGCGGAGTTCTTC. This sequence joins TRBV4-3 and TRBJ2-1; 8 nucleotides agree with TRBD2. CDR1 is LGHNA and CDR2 is YSLEER in the germline V gene. The CDR3 is made up of 15 amino acids. J lost 14 bases, V lost 2 bases, and 14 bases had no gene match.